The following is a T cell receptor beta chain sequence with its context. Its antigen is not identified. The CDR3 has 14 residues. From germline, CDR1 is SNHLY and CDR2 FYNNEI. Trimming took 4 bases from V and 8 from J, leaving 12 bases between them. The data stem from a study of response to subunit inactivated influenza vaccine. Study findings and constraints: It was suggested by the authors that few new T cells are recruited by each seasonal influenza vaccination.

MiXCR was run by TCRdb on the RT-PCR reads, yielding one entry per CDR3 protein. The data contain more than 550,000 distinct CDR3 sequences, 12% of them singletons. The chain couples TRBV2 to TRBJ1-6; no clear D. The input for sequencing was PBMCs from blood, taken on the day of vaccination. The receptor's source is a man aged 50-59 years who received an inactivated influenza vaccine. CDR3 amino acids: CASSVSVKDSPLHF. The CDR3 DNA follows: TGTGCCAGCAGTGTATCGGTGAAGGATTCACCCCTCCACTTT.